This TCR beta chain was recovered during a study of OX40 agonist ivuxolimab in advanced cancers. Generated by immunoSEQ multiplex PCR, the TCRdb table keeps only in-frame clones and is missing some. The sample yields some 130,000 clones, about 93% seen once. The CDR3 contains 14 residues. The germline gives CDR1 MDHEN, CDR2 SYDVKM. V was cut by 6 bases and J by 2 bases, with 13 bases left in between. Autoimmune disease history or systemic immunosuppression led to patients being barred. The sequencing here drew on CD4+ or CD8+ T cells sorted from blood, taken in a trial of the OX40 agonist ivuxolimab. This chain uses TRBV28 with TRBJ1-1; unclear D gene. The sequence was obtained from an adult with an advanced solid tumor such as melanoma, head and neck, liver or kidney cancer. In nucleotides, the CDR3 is TGTGCCAGCAGCTACCCGCACCCAAACACTGAAGCTTTCTTT. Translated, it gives CASSYPHPNTEAFF. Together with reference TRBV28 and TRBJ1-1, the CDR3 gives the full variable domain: DVKVTQSSRYLVKRTGEKVFLECVQDMDHENMFWYRQDPGLGLRLIYFSYDVKMKEKGDIPEGYSVSREKKERFSLILESASTNQTSMYLCASSYPHPNTEAFFGQGTRLTVV.